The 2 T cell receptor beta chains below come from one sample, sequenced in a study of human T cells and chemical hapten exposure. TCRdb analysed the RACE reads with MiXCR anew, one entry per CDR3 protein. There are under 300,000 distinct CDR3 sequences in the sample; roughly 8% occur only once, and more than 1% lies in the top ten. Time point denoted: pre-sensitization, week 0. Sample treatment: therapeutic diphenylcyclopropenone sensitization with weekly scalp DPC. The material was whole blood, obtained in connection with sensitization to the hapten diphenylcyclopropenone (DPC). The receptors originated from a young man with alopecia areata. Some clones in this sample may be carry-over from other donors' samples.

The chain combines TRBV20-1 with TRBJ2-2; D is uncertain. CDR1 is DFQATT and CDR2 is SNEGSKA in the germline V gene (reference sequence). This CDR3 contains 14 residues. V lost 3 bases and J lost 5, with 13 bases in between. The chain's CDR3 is CSASWGAVTGELFF. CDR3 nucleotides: TGCAGTGCTAGCTGGGGTGCGGTAACCGGGGAGCTGTTTTTT.

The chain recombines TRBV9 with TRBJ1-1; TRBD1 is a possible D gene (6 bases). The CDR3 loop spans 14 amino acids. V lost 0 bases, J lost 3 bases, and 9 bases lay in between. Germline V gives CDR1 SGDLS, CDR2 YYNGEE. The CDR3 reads CASSVVRGYTEAFF. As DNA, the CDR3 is TGTGCCAGCAGCGTAGTCAGGGGCTACACTGAAGCTTTCTTT.